This T cell receptor (beta chain) was retrieved from a study of blood T cell repertoires in COVID-19. On the study more broadly: The study drew acute and convalescent COVID-19 samples from the United States, Italy and Spain.

Per germline, CDR1 LGHNA and CDR2 YSLEER. With 3 bases removed from V and 7 bases from J, the gap between germline ends came to 9 bases. The CDR3 contains 12 residues. Sequenced by immunoSEQ multiplex PCR; TCRdb stores in-frame clones only, minus some. The sample consists of approximately 61,000 clones, around four fifths of them appearing once. The chain recombines TRBV4-3 with TRBJ1-1; D remains unclear. Sequences were obtained from peripheral blood. This clonotype originated in a human donor in a cohort sampled during active COVID-19. CDR3 sequence: CASSHREGEAFF. The CDR3 DNA is TGCGCCAGCAGCCACCGAGAGGGTGAAGCTTTCTTT.